The 21 T cell receptor beta chains reported below all come from one sample, sequenced in a study of shared clonotypes between healthy human individuals. The data were produced by immunoSEQ multiplex PCR, yet TCRdb's version contains in-frame clones alone and is incomplete. The repertoire consists of around 690,000 clones, with around 91% occurring once and the leading ten covering 30% to 40%. The material sequenced was memory CD8+ T cells from PBMCs. The subset: CD45RO+ cells pooled with CCR7-negative TemRA cells. The receptors were sampled from a man between 18 and 29 years old in good health. Some clones in this sample may be carry-over from other donors' samples.

The V gene is TRBV28, the J gene TRBJ2-3; a weak D match, TRBD2 (6 bases). The CDR3 runs 15 residues. Trimming shortened V by 6 bases and J by 6 bases, and 19 bases separated the two germline ends. Germline V CDR1 and CDR2: MDHEN, SYDVKM. DNA for the CDR3: TGTGCCAGCAGCTTAGTAAGGGGCGGGGCTGATACGCAGTATTTT. This gives the protein CASSLVRGGADTQYF.

This clone was seen a single time. J is TRBJ2-7 and V is TRBV28, with 9 nucleotides matching TRBD2. This CDR3 has 13 residues. Germline V CDR1 and CDR2: MDHEN, SYDVKM. The junction had 3 bases not matched to a gene; V was cut back by 9 bases and J by 0 bases. CDR3 protein: CASSSGISYEQYF. The CDR3 DNA follows: TGTGCCAGTTCTAGCGGGATCTCCTACGAGCAGTACTTC.

V and J are TRBV19 and TRBJ1-5; D ambiguous. From germline, CDR1 is LNHDA and CDR2 SQIVND (reference sequence). Deletions cut 4 bases from V and 4 bases from J, with 14 bases between. The CDR3 totals 15 residues. The CDR3 DNA follows: TGTGCCAGTAGTAATCGGGGTATCGGAAATCAGCCCCAGCATTTT. This sequence encodes CASSNRGIGNQPQHF. Supplemented by reference TRBV19 and TRBJ1-5, the full variable domain reads DGGITQSPKYLFRKEGQNVTLSCEQNLNHDAMYWYRQDPGQGLRLIYYSQIVNDFQKGDIAEGYSVSREKKESFPLTVTSAQKNPTAFYLCASSNRGIGNQPQHFGDGTRLSIL.

The chain couples TRBV10-2 to TRBJ2-7; 14 bases fit TRBD2. Germline trimming cut 5 bases from V and 5 bases from J; bases unmatched to any gene: 8. The CDR3 has 16 residues. Germline V lookup: CDR1 WSHSY, CDR2 SAAADI. CDR3: CASSPGTSGSSDEQYF. The DNA for the CDR3 is TGCGCCAGCAGTCCCGGGACTAGCGGGAGTAGCGACGAGCAGTACTTC.

The J gene is TRBJ1-1, the V gene TRBV19, with a possible D match to TRBD1 (5 bases). Trimming cost V 3 bases and J 7 bases, with 9 bases left between them. Per germline, CDR1 LNHDA and CDR2 SQIVND (reference sequence). The CDR3 length is 12 residues. This CDR3 is CASSMGLREAFF. The CDR3 DNA follows: TGTGCCAGTAGTATGGGGCTCCGTGAAGCTTTCTTT.

The chain has TRBV6-5 and TRBJ2-5; D is uncertain. The end of the DNA is better explained by TRBJ2-7, so the J call may be wrong. The CDR3 is made up of 13 amino acids. The germline V gene has CDR1 MNHEY and CDR2 SVGAGI. CDR3 region: CASSYSITFEQYF. CDR3 nucleotide sequence: TGTGCCAGCAGTTACTCGATTACTTTCGAGCAGTACTTC.

The V gene is TRBV5-1, the J gene TRBJ1-1, with 8 bases lining up with TRBD1. CDR1 is SGHRS and CDR2 is YFSETQ in the germline V gene. V shed 4 bases and J 3 bases; nucleotides not matched to a gene: 8. The CDR3 consists of 15 residues. The CDR3 is CASSLYGTGDTEAFF. DNA of the CDR3: TGCGCCAGCAGCCTTTACGGGACAGGCGACACTGAAGCTTTCTTT. The variable domain in full, with the rest retrieved from reference TRBV5-1 and TRBJ1-1, is KAGVTQTPRYLIKTRGQQVTLSCSPISGHRSVSWYQQTPGQGLQFLFEYFSETQRNKGNFPGRFSGRQFSNSRSEMNVSTLELGDSALYLCASSLYGTGDTEAFFGQGTRLTVV.

The CDR3 here is CASSQASAGERHEQYF. The CDR3 DNA reads as TGCGCCAGCAGCCAAGCATCAGCGGGAGAAAGGCACGAGCAGTACTTC. The chain couples TRBV4-1 to TRBJ2-7, with 8 positions matching TRBD2. The CDR3 is made up of 16 amino acids. The germline V gene has CDR1 MGHRA and CDR2 YSYEKL. V lost 1 base, J lost 5 bases, and 10 bases stayed unmatched.

The chain couples TRBV5-8 to TRBJ2-1, with D uncertain. CDR1 and CDR2 from the germline V gene are SGHTS and YDEGEE. The CDR3 length is 14 residues. V lost 0 bases and J lost 2, with 6 bases in between. The CDR3 DNA sequence: TGTGCCAGCAGCTTGGGGCTTACCTACAATGAGCAGTTCTTC. Its protein is CASSLGLTYNEQFF.

Regarding this clone: The same CDR3 is also encoded by other DNA sequences in this sample. The rearrangement joins TRBV9 to TRBJ1-1, with D perhaps TRBD1 (5 bases). CDR3 size: 13 residues. Trimming left V 0 bases short and J 5 bases short, with 8 bases between. Germline V gene data show CDR1 as SGDLS and CDR2 as YYNGEE. The CDR3 nucleotides are TGTGCCAGCAGCGTAGGGGCAGGGACTGAAGCTTTCTTT. The encoded protein is CASSVGAGTEAFF.

The CDR3 is CASSLVGWDRTSGSWSNEQFF. For the CDR3, the DNA is TGTGCCAGCAGCTTAGTCGGATGGGATAGGACTAGCGGGAGTTGGAGCAATGAGCAGTTCTTC. V is TRBV7-8 and J is TRBJ2-1; 13 bases are shared with TRBD2. The CDR3 runs to 21 residues. V lost 1 base and J lost 6; bases outside the gene matches: 18. CDR1 is SGHVS, CDR2 FQNEAQ, per germline.

The chain couples TRBV27 to TRBJ2-1, with no clear D. Germline CDR1 and CDR2: MNHEY and SMNVEV (reference sequence). The CDR3 spans 12 residues. The V end was cut by 3 bases, the J end by 7 bases, with 7 bases between. This CDR3 reads CASSFLGNEQFF. The CDR3 DNA is TGTGCCAGCAGTTTCCTAGGGAATGAGCAGTTCTTC.

This clone was observed a single time. CDR3 amino acids: CSVGQGEVGTEAFF. In DNA, the CDR3 is TGCAGCGTTGGACAGGGAGAGGTTGGGACTGAAGCTTTCTTT. This chain connects TRBV29-1 to TRBJ1-1, with 7 positions matching TRBD1. This CDR3 region has 14 residues. The J segment lost 5 bases and the V segment lost 4 bases, leaving 10 bases of the junction unmatched. Germline V gives CDR1 SQVTM, CDR2 ANQGSEA.

The V gene is TRBV9, the J gene TRBJ1-5, with TRBD1 matching 8 bases. The trim removed 2 bases at V and 6 bases at J, leaving 4 bases unmatched. Germline lookup yields CDR1 SGDLS and CDR2 YYNGEE. The CDR3 extends over 14 amino acids. CDR3 in amino acids: CASSVGQETQPQHF. The CDR3 coding sequence is TGTGCCAGCAGCGTGGGACAGGAGACTCAGCCCCAGCATTTT.

A few counts support this clone. The CDR3 region is CASSFTGTGKHEQYF. The CDR3, as DNA: TGTGCCAGCAGCTTTACCGGGACAGGGAAACACGAGCAGTACTTC. The V and J genes are TRBV7-2 and TRBJ2-7; 9 bases match TRBD1. The ends lost 3 bases at V and 5 bases at J; junction bases unmatched: 8. The CDR3 consists of 15 residues. CDR1 and CDR2 (germline): SGHTA, FQGNSA.

This chain's CDR3 is CASSTLDRAMFF. In nucleotides, the CDR3 is TGTGCCAGCAGCACCTTGGACAGGGCGATGTTTTTT. The chain links TRBV7-9 to TRBJ2-2, with 8 nucleotides matching TRBD1. This CDR3 spans 12 amino acids. Germline CDR1 reads SEHNR; CDR2 reads FQNEAQ (reference sequence). Losses at the gene ends were 5 bases for V and 15 bases for J; bases not matched to a gene: 8.

The chain uses TRBV10-3 and TRBJ1-5; no definite D call. Germline V CDR1 and CDR2: ENHRY, SYGVKD. V lost 3 bases to trimming and J lost 4 bases, with 10 bases between them. The CDR3 has 14 amino acids. Here the CDR3 DNA reads TGTGCCATCAGTGATTTCGGATTGAATCAGCCCCAGCATTTT. It is translated as CAISDFGLNQPQHF.

The chain carries TRBV28 and TRBJ2-2; D might be TRBD2 (5 bases). The CDR3 is 15 residues long. The germline gives CDR1 MDHEN, CDR2 SYDVKM. V dropped 6 bases and J dropped 6 bases, with 17 bases sitting between them. The CDR3 sequence: CASRLSGSGSGELFF. The CDR3 DNA is TGTGCCAGCAGGTTAAGCGGCAGTGGATCCGGGGAGCTGTTTTTT.

In this sample, this clone turned up a few times. The chain joins TRBV5-6 to TRBJ1-1; D unclear. Germline CDR1 reads SGHDT; CDR2 reads YYEEEE. This CDR3 contains 12 residues. V lost 4 bases, J lost 2 bases, and 6 bases lay in between. The CDR3 bases are TGTGCCAGCAGCGTCGATAACACTGAAGCTTTCTTT. It encodes CASSVDNTEAFF. The full variable domain, with the rest looked up from reference TRBV5-6 and TRBJ1-1, is DAGVTQSPTHLIKTRGQQVTLRCSPKSGHDTVSWYQQALGQGPQFIFQYYEEEERQRGNFPDRFSGHQFPNYSSELNVNALLLGDSALYLCASSVDNTEAFFGQGTRLTVV.

The chain has TRBV7-9 and TRBJ2-2, with TRBD2 as a possible D gene (6 bases). V was clipped by 6 bases and J by 5 bases, with 22 bases between them. The germline CDR1 and CDR2 sequences are SEHNR and FQNEAQ (reference sequence). The CDR3 contains 17 residues. The CDR3 coding sequence is TGTGCCAGCAGTCCCCCTTTTCTAGCGCCCAATACCGGGGAGCTGTTTTTT. Amino acids: CASSPPFLAPNTGELFF.

The CDR3 loop reads CASRVRTLNTGELFF. In DNA, the CDR3 is TGTGCAAGTCGCGTCAGGACACTGAACACCGGGGAGCTGTTTTTT. This chain connects TRBV12-2 to TRBJ2-2; TRBD1, the D gene given by the table, was not confirmed from the DNA. TRBV12-2 represents a pseudogene. The CDR3 has 15 residues.